This T cell receptor beta chain was captured by sequencing in a study of CD8+ T cells in alopecia areata. As for the study in general: A 6-month period off drug followed tofacitinib, which lasted 6 to 18 months. Severity among treated patients was scored by the percentage of scalp area affected.

Study-level points and caveats: During tofacitinib treatment, many expanded lesional clones remained in scalp and blood. Between patients, shared TCR sequences were less clear than in mice. This was possibly due in part to HLA diversity in the patient population.

The CDR3 runs 13 residues. CDR1 is GTSNPN, CDR2 SVGIG, per germline (reference sequence). Trimming took 0 bases from V and 3 from J, leaving 9 bases between them. As concerns this clone: Its antigen is not identified.

Extracted RNA was reverse transcribed, and the resulting cDNA served as sequencing template. Produced via immunoSEQ multiplex PCR; TCRdb's table is partial and in-frame only. The sample records fewer than 350,000 clones, roughly 50% being singletons. Indicated treatment: oral pan-JAK inhibitor, 5-10 mg twice daily. The sample in question was CD4+ T cells sorted from blood, obtained at week 24, from a patient treated with tofacitinib. The rearrangement links TRBV30 to TRBJ2-7; D uncertain. The TCR originated in a human donor with alopecia areata. The CDR3 here is CAWSVRMVYEQYF. The CDR3 coding sequence is TGTGCCTGGAGTGTACGTATGGTCTACGAGCAGTACTTC.